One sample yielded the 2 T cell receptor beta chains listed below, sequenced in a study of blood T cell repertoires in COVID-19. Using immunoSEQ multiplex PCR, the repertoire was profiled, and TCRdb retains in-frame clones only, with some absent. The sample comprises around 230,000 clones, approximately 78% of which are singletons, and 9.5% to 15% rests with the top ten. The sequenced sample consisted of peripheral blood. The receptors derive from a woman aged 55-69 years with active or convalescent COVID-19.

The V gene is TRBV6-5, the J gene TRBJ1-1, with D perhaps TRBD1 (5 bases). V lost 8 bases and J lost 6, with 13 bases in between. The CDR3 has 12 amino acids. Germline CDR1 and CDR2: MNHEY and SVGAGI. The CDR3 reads CASGTLGAEAFF. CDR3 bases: TGTGCCAGCGGGACTTTGGGCGCTGAAGCTTTCTTT.

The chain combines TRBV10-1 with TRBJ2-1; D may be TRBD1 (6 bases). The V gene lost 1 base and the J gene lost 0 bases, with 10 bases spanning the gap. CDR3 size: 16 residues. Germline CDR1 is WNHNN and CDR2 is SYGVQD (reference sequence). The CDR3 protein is CASSEYRTASYNEQFF. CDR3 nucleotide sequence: TGCGCCAGCAGTGAGTACCGGACAGCCTCCTACAATGAGCAGTTCTTC.